This TCR beta chain emerged from a study of CD8 T cells in ankylosing spondylitis. Study-wide points: Reportedly, significant enrichment of disease-linked clones occurred in matched ankylosing spondylitis synovial fluid. It appeared that ankylosing spondylitis blood was characterized by a TCR beta motif of several highly homologous variants.

There are a few counts of this clonotype. Its antigen is not known. TCRdb reanalysed the 5' RACE reads using MiXCR and keeps one entry per CDR3 protein. Among a few hundred thousand distinct CDR3 sequences listed, 17% were seen once. Germline V gene data show CDR1 as SGHRS and CDR2 as YFSETQ. Trimming cost V 7 bases and J 1 base, with 9 bases left between them. The CDR3 sequence is 12 residues long. This sequence originates from a male donor with ankylosing spondylitis. V and J are TRBV5-1 and TRBJ2-7; D is undetermined. The sample taken for sequencing was blood, either unsorted or a sorted T cell fraction (not recorded which). Written as DNA, the CDR3 is TGCGCCAGCTCCGACACATCCTACGAGCAGTACTTC. It encodes CASSDTSYEQYF.